The next 6 T cell receptor beta chains were all read from a single sample in a study of blood T cells in healthy people across ages. Alongside a J-beta primer mix, a sample-barcoded 5' primer served in a second PCR lasting about 7 to 12 cycles. In TCRdb, the 5' RACE reads were re-called with MiXCR into one record per CDR3 protein. The data hold around 670,000 distinct CDR3 sequences, with approximately 30% observed a single time. Sequenced: blood. Source of these receptors: a woman of 80 years or more in good health.

This clonotype was seen a few times. The chain employs TRBV20-1 and TRBJ1-6; D possibly corresponds to TRBD1 (5 bases). V lost 0 bases and J lost 10, with 13 bases in between. Germline V gives CDR1 DFQATT, CDR2 SNEGSKA (reference sequence). The CDR3 length is 14 residues. CDR3 DNA: TGCAGTGCTAGAGAGGCAGGGTCCGAATCACCCCTCCACTTT. Amino acids: CSAREAGSESPLHF.

Comments on this clonotype: It may be a read error: a sequence one base away is much more abundant. The chain employs TRBV20-1 and TRBJ2-1; no definite D call. TRBJ2-7 explains the end of the DNA better; the J call may be wrong. Germline loops: CDR1 DFQATT, CDR2 SNEGSKA (reference sequence). The CDR3 contains 10 residues. CDR3 DNA sequence: TGCAGTGCTGAAAGAAATGAGCAGTACTTC. It translates to CSAERNEQYF.

This chain joins TRBV30 and TRBJ1-6; the D is unclear. V lost 8 bases and J 8 bases, leaving 19 bases between the germline ends. Germline V gives CDR1 GTSNPN, CDR2 SVGIG (reference sequence). The CDR3 has 14 amino acids. For the CDR3, the DNA is TGTGCCACTAAATGGAATTTCGTAGATTCACCCCTCCACTTT. This gives the protein CATKWNFVDSPLHF.

This clonotype was recorded a few times. The rearrangement uses TRBV4-1 and TRBJ1-1; D is undetermined. Trimming stripped 3 bases from V and 8 bases from J, with 7 bases between. This CDR3 is 11 amino acids long. Germline V CDR1 and CDR2: MGHRA, YSYEKL. The CDR3 sequence is CASSQMREAFF. For the CDR3, the DNA is TGCGCCAGCAGCCAGATGAGGGAAGCTTTCTTT.

This clonotype has only one observation. The rearrangement joins TRBV20-1 to TRBJ2-1, with TRBD2 identical over 14 bases. Germline V gene sequence: CDR1 DFQATT, CDR2 SNEGSKA (reference sequence). V shed 6 bases, J shed 4 bases, and the junction held 5 bases outside the gene matches. The CDR3 loop spans 15 amino acids. The CDR3 region has the DNA TGCAGTGCCAGGGGACTAGCGGGAGAGTACAATGAGCAGTTCTTC. Translated, it gives CSARGLAGEYNEQFF.

The V and J genes are TRBV2 and TRBJ1-1, with 9 nucleotides matching TRBD1. Germline CDR1 SNHLY, CDR2 FYNNEI. V was pared by 7 bases and J by 4 bases, with 7 bases of the junction left unmatched. The CDR3 consists of 14 residues. CDR3 region: CASTGDRVSTEAFF. The CDR3 region has the DNA TGTGCCAGCACTGGGGACAGGGTTTCCACTGAAGCTTTCTTT.